This TCR beta chain is drawn from a study of blood T cells in healthy people across ages. Study outcomes and limitations: The donors' CMV status was not determined, possibly confounding changes in expanded clonotypes.

Together with a sample-barcoded 5' primer, a J-beta primer mix was included in a second PCR lasting roughly 6 to 12 cycles. TCRdb independently ran MiXCR on the 5' RACE reads; one entry per CDR3 protein. The table has roughly 720,000 distinct CDR3 sequences, about 53% seen once. Extractions gave at least 5 micrograms of total RNA per sample. This clonotype was counted only a few times. Antigen: not known. The sequence came from a man of 80 years or more in good health. Sequencing was done on a sample of blood.

The CDR3 sequence: CSAPSSGSTDTQYF. The CDR3 DNA reads TGCAGTGCTCCTTCTAGCGGTAGCACAGATACGCAGTATTTT. V and J are TRBV20-1 and TRBJ2-3, with 7 bases fitting TRBD2. Germline CDR1 DFQATT, CDR2 SNEGSKA (reference sequence). J lost 0 bases, V lost 5 bases, and 5 bases had no gene match. The CDR3 is made up of 14 amino acids.